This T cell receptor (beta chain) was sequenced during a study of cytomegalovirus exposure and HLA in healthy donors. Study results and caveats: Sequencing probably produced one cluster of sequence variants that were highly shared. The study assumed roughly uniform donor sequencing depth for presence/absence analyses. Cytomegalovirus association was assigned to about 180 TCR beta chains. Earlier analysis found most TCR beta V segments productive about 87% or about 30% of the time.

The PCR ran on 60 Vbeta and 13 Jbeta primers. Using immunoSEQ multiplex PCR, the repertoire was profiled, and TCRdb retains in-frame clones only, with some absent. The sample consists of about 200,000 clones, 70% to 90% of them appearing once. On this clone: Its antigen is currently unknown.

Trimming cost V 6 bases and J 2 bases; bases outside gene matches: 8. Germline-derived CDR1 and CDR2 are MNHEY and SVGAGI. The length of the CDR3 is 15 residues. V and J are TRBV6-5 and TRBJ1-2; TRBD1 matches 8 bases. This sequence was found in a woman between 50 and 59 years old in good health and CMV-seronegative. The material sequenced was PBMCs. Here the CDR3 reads CASRVTTGENYGYTF. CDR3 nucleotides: TGTGCCAGCAGGGTAACGACAGGGGAGAACTATGGCTACACCTTC.